The rows below give T cell receptor beta chains drawn from one sample of a study of blood T cells in healthy people across ages. TCRdb recomputed calls from the 5' RACE reads with MiXCR, one row per CDR3 protein. The sample consists of 1.4 million to 1.5 million distinct CDR3 sequences, about 40% of them appearing once. The material sequenced was blood. Receptors originate from a woman aged 18-30 years in good health. Both conserved end residues are part of each CDR3. The D gene is left open where the match is weak. Clone size is stated in some rows and not others, as once, few, many or a class when expanded.

J,D,size,V,CDR3,DNA
TRBJ2-1,-,-,TRBV5-1,CASRAGTLNEQFF,TGCGCCAGCAGGGCCGGGACCCTTAATGAGCAGTTCTTC
TRBJ2-1,TRBD1,few,TRBV3-1,CASSSRQGADNEQFF,TGTGCCAGCAGCTCCCGACAGGGGGCAGACAATGAGCAGTTCTTC
TRBJ2-1,-,many,TRBV4-1,CASSQRQSFDNEQFF,TGCGCCAGCAGCCAGAGACAGTCCTTCGACAATGAGCAGTTCTTC
TRBJ1-3,TRBD1,-,TRBV12-5,CASGQGAAGNTIYF,TGTGCTAGTGGCCAGGGGGCAGCTGGAAACACCATATATTTT
TRBJ2-6,-,-,TRBV6-1,CATNTIGGSSGANVLTF,TGTGCCACCAACACAATCGGCGGATCCTCTGGGGCCAACGTCCTGACTTTC
TRBJ1-2,TRBD1,few,TRBV25-1,CASSDTQGSPAWRHYGYTF,TGTGCCAGCAGTGATACACAGGGGTCTCCTGCCTGGCGGCACTATGGCTACACCTTC
TRBJ2-5,-,once,TRBV20-1,CSARDGGQQETQYF,TGCAGTGCTAGAGATGGCGGACAACAAGAGACCCAGTACTTC
TRBJ2-5,TRBD1,-,TRBV2,CASSSGTGALQETQYF,TGTGCCAGCAGCTCTGGGACAGGCGCGTTGCAAGAGACCCAGTACTTC
TRBJ2-3,TRBD2,few,TRBV4-2,CASNAGGFTDTQYF,TGTGCCAGCAACGCGGGGGGGTTCACAGATACGCAGTATTTT
TRBJ1-5,TRBD1,once,TRBV30,CAESRTGDQPQHF,TGTGCCGAATCGCGGACAGGGGATCAGCCCCAGCATTTT
TRBJ1-2,-,-,TRBV10-3,CAISTAGEDSYTF,TGTGCCATCAGTACGGCCGGGGAGGACAGCTACACCTTC
TRBJ2-3,-,-,TRBV6-5,CASSDGWGPDTQYF,TGTGCCAGCAGTGACGGGTGGGGTCCAGATACGCAGTATTTT
TRBJ2-6,-,-,TRBV5-1,CASSPADRNTGANVLTF,TGCGCCAGCAGCCCGGCCGACCGAAACACTGGGGCCAACGTCCTGACTTTC
TRBJ1-5,TRBD1,-,TRBV2,CASSRSGQGIGNQPQHF,TGTGCCAGCAGTAGATCAGGACAGGGAATCGGCAATCAGCCCCAGCATTTT